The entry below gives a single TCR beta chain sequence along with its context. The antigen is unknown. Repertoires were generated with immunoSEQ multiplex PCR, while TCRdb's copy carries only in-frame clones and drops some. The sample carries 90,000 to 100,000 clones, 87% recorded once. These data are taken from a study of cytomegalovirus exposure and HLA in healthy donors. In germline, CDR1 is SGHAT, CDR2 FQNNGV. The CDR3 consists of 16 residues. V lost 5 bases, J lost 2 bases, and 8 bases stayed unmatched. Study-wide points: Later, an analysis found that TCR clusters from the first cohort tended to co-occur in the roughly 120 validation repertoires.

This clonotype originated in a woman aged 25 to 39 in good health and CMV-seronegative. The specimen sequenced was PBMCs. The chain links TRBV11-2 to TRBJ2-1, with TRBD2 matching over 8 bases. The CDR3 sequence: CASSPGTRGPYNEQFF. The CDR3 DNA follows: TGTGCCAGCAGCCCCGGGACTAGGGGCCCCTACAATGAGCAGTTCTTC.